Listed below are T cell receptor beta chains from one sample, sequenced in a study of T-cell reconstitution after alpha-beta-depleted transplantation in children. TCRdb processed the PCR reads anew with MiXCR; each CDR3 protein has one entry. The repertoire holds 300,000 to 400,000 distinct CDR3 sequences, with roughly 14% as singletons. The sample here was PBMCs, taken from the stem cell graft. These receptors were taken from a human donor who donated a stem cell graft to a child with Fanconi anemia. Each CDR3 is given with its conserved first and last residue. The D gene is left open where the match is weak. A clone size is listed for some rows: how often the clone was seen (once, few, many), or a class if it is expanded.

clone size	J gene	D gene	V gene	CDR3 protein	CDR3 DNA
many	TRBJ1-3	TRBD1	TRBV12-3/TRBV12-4	CASSGDRAGNTIYF	TGTGCCAGCAGTGGGGACAGGGCTGGAAACACCATATATTTT
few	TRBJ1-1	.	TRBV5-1	CASRPDQGTEAFF	TGCGCCAGCAGACCAGATCAGGGGACTGAAGCTTTCTTT
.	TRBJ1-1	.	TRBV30	CAWSLSGTEAFF	TGTGCCTGGAGTCTCTCCGGGACTGAAGCTTTCTTT
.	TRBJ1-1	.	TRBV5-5	CASSLLVGGPEAFF	TGTGCCAGCAGCTTGCTCGTTGGGGGGCCTGAAGCTTTCTTT
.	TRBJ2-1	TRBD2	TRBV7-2	CASSLDPAGGNEQFF	TGTGCCAGCAGCTTAGACCCAGCGGGGGGTAATGAGCAGTTCTTC
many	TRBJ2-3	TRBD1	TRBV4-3	CASSRQGVIDTQYF	TGCGCCAGCAGCCGTCAGGGGGTCATAGATACGCAGTATTTT
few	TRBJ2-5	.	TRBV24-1	CATSDLSGSETQYF	TGTGCCACCAGTGATTTGTCAGGGTCGGAGACCCAGTACTTC
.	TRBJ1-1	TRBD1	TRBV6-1	CASSGRTGGRTEAFF	TGTGCCAGCAGTGGTCGGACAGGGGGTCGCACTGAAGCTTTCTTT
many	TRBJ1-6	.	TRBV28	CASSFGQRPYNSPLHF	TGTGCCAGCAGTTTCGGACAGAGACCGTATAATTCACCCCTCCACTTT
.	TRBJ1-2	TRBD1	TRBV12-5	CASGFGTGIFYTF	TGTGCTAGTGGTTTCGGGACAGGGATCTTCTACACCTTC
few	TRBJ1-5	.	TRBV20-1	CSAREGNSNQPQHF	TGCAGTGCTAGAGAGGGAAATAGCAATCAGCCCCAGCATTTT
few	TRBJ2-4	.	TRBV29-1	CSVEDLRDIQYF	TGCAGCGTTGAAGATCTCAGGGACATTCAGTACTTC
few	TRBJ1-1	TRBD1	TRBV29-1	CSAAAARDREPSF	TGCAGCGCCGCTGCGGCTAGAGACAGGGAGCCTTCCTTT
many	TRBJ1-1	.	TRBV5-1	CASSPEQPTTEAFF	TGCGCCAGCAGCCCCGAACAGCCAACTACTGAAGCTTTCTTT
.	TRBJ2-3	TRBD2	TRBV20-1	CSAKRGGQGDTQYF	TGCAGTGCTAAGCGGGGGGGCCAGGGAGATACGCAGTATTTT
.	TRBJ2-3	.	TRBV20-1	CSARDPGGFRSPFTDTQYF	TGCAGTGCTAGAGATCCGGGCGGATTCAGGTCGCCCTTCACAGATACGCAGTATTTT
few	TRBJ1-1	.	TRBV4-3	CASSHRPYTEAFF	TGCGCCAGCAGCCACAGGCCCTACACTGAAGCTTTCTTT
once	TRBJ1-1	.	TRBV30	CAWRGQSGKTEAFF	TGTGCCTGGAGGGGTCAAAGCGGTAAAACTGAAGCTTTCTTT
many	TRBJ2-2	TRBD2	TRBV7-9	CASSLAGGGNTGELFF	TGTGCCAGCAGCTTAGCTGGCGGGGGGAACACCGGGGAGCTGTTTTTT
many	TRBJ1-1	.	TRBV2	CASSVWGMNTEAFF	TGTGCCAGCAGTGTCTGGGGAATGAACACTGAAGCTTTCTTT
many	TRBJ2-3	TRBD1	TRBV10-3	CAISDRDRSDTQYF	TGTGCCATCAGTGACCGGGACAGGTCAGATACGCAGTATTTT
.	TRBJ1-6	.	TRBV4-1	CASSQAPPGGRGSPLHF	TGCGCCAGCAGCCAAGCTCCCCCCGGGGGCCGAGGTTCACCCCTCCACTTT
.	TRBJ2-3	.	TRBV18	CASSPPLSTDTQYF	TGTGCCAGCTCACCCCCCCTTAGCACAGATACGCAGTATTTT
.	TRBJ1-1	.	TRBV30	CAWSDSPQRRNTEAFF	TGTGCCTGGAGCGACTCGCCCCAGCGTAGGAACACTGAAGCTTTCTTT
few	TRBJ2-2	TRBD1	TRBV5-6	CASSLMGQVFDGELFF	TGTGCCAGCAGCCTTATGGGACAGGTCTTCGACGGGGAGCTGTTTTTT
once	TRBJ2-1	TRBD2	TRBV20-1	CSARDSTSGGADRDEQFF	TGCAGTGCTAGAGATTCCACTAGCGGGGGGGCCGATAGGGATGAGCAGTTCTTC
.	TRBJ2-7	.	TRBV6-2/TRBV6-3	CASSYEVGANEQYF	TGTGCCAGCAGTTATGAAGTGGGGGCCAACGAGCAGTACTTC
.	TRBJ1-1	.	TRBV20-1	CSADPGQGGAEAFF	TGCAGTGCTGACCCGGGACAAGGAGGGGCCGAAGCTTTCTTT
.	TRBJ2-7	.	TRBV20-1	CSARSRTVSHEQYF	TGCAGTGCTAGAAGCAGGACAGTATCCCACGAGCAGTACTTC
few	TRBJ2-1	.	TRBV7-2	CASSLDKGNEQFF	TGTGCCAGCAGCTTAGACAAGGGGAATGAGCAGTTCTTC
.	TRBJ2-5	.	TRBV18	CASSVPSGLIETQYF	TGTGCCAGCTCAGTCCCGTCGGGGCTTATAGAGACCCAGTACTTC
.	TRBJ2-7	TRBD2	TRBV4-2	CARGPSPGLSYEQYF	TGTGCCAGGGGCCCCTCGCCGGGACTAAGTTACGAGCAGTACTTC
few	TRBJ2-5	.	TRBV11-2	CASSSSRGEETQYF	TGTGCCAGCAGCTCTTCCAGGGGCGAAGAGACCCAGTACTTC
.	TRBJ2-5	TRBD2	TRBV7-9	CASSGRGVQETQYF	TGTGCCAGCAGCGGACGGGGGGTCCAAGAGACCCAGTACTTC
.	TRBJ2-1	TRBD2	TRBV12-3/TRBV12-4	CASSGLAGALNEQFF	TGTGCCAGCAGTGGGCTAGCGGGGGCCCTCAATGAGCAGTTCTTC
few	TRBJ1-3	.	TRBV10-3	CAISLQGLTGNTIYF	TGTGCCATCAGCCTACAGGGTCTAACAGGAAACACCATATATTTT
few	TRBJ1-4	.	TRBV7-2	CASSFNAGTLFF	TGTGCCAGCAGCTTCAATGCAGGGACACTGTTTTTT
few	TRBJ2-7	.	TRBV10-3	CAISEGNYEQYF	TGTGCCATCAGTGAGGGTAACTACGAGCAGTACTTC
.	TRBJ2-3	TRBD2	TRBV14	CASGQAGRGGTDTQYF	TGTGCCAGCGGCCAAGCCGGACGGGGGGGCACAGATACGCAGTATTTT
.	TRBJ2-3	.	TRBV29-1	CSGADSVTQYF	TGCAGCGGGGCGGATTCCGTGACGCAGTATTTT
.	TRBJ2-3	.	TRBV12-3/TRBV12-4	CASSQTLSTDTQYF	TGTGCCAGCAGCCAGACACTGAGCACAGATACGCAGTATTTT
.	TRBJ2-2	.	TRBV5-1	CASSNSQNTGELFF	TGCGCCAGCAGTAATTCACAGAACACCGGGGAGCTGTTTTTT
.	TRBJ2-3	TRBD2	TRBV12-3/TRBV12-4	CASSLGLAPDTQYF	TGTGCCAGCAGCCTGGGACTAGCCCCAGATACGCAGTATTTT
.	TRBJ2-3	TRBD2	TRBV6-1	CASSPASGLASDTQYF	TGTGCCAGCAGCCCAGCCTCGGGACTAGCCTCAGATACGCAGTATTTT
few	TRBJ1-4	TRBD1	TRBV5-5	CASSSLTGLAEKLFF	TGTGCCAGCAGCTCGTTGACAGGGTTGGCGGAAAAACTGTTTTTT
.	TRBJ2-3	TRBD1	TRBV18	CASSPFAGQGTDTQYF	TGTGCCAGCTCACCATTCGCCGGACAGGGCACAGATACGCAGTATTTT
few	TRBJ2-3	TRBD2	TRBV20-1	CSAGSSGGGTDTQYF	TGCAGTGCTGGCTCTAGCGGGGGGGGCACAGATACGCAGTATTTT
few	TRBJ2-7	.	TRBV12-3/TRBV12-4	CASSFAARISYEQYF	TGTGCCAGCAGTTTTGCAGCCCGGATCTCCTACGAGCAGTACTTC
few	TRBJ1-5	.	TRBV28	CASTSPGYSNQPQHF	TGTGCCAGCACCTCCCCCGGATATAGCAATCAGCCCCAGCATTTT
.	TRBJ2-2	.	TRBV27	CASSTQTGTDTGELFF	TGTGCCAGCAGTACGCAGACAGGGACTGACACCGGGGAGCTGTTTTTT
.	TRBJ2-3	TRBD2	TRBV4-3	CASSQDWGGLAGGRKDTQYF	TGCGCCAGCAGCCAAGATTGGGGGGGACTAGCGGGGGGCCGCAAAGATACGCAGTATTTT
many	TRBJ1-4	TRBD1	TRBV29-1	CSVVVAGGEKLFF	TGCAGCGTTGTGGTGGCAGGGGGTGAAAAACTGTTTTTT
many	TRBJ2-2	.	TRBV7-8	CASSPQPGAGELFF	TGTGCCAGCAGCCCACAACCAGGGGCCGGGGAGCTGTTTTTT